This T cell receptor beta chain was retrieved from a study of response to subunit inactivated influenza vaccine. With 2 bases clipped from V and 7 bases from J, the junction kept 3 bases outside the gene matches. The length of the CDR3 is 13 residues. CDR1 and CDR2 (germline): SGHNT, YYREEE (reference sequence). TCRdb fed the RT-PCR reads into MiXCR, producing one record per CDR3 protein. The sample yields 530,000 or so distinct CDR3 sequences, roughly 27% seen once. The chain uses TRBV5-4 and TRBJ1-3, with 7 bases that match TRBD1. This clonotype originated in a man aged 50 or older who received an inactivated influenza vaccine. The input for sequencing was CD4+ T cells sorted from PBMCs, taken about 5 days after vaccination. The CDR3 sequence: CASSLQGSNTIYF. The CDR3 DNA reads TGTGCCAGCAGCTTACAGGGGTCTAACACCATATATTTT.